Here is one T cell receptor (beta chain) with its context. Some clones are missing from TCRdb's copy, which holds only in-frame ones; the method was immunoSEQ multiplex PCR. The sample shows some 350,000 clones, over 75% of them seen only once. The data were obtained in a study of blood T cell repertoires in COVID-19. The CDR3 is 14 residues long. The germline V gene has CDR1 SGHVS and CDR2 FQNEAQ. The ends were cut back, 0 bases at V and 8 bases at J, with 13 bases in the middle. Sequenced material: PBMCs or T cells enriched from blood (not recorded which). The V and J genes are TRBV7-8 and TRBJ1-2, with D possibly matching TRBD1 (6 bases). This TCR was sampled from a man younger than 40 who had recovered from COVID-19. In nucleotides, the CDR3 is TGTGCCAGCAGCTTAGCACAGGGTGTATGGGGCTACACCTTC. It codes for CASSLAQGVWGYTF.